The sequence of this T cell receptor beta chain was determined in a study of T cells in Graves' hyperthyroidism and ophthalmopathy (dated by TCRdb to between 2019 and 2020). About the full investigation: Peripheral blood was collected at initial diagnosis, before any treatment. To identify distinguishing TCR V-J signatures, a discovery cohort of roughly 100 patients was used, comprising roughly 45 with Graves' ophthalmopathy and around 57 with stable Graves' hyperthyroidism. The roughly 100 discovery patients were divided at random into training and test sets in a 7:3 ratio. An independent validation cohort of around 19 hyperthyroidism patients and about 16 patients who later progressed to ophthalmopathy tested prospective prediction of ophthalmopathy. In addition, the study compared T-cell repertoires in thyroid tissue and in blood from five to seven Graves' hyperthyroidism patients. After blood sampling, hyperthyroidism patients were treated with methimazole at a starting dose of 30 mg daily, and ophthalmopathy patients were treated with high-dose intravenous methylprednisolone. TCR Vbeta CDR3 sequencing of some 140 peripheral blood samples (approximately 44 ophthalmopathy, 75 hyperthyroidism and around 17 progressor patients) is reported in the paper.

Amplification of TCR beta CDR3 regions was carried out from RNA transcripts. A first-round RT-PCR of the TCR CDR3 used the HTBI primer set with the Qiagen OneStep RT-PCR kit. Libraries were constructed in a second round of multiplex PCR, after which size selection and purification were performed. Libraries were sequenced paired-end with 100 bp reads on an Illumina HiSeq2000. In the paper's pipeline: SOAPnuke was used to process the raw data, removing reads that contained adapters or uncalled bases, had a mean Phred below 15, or lacked an exact match to the constant primer or identifier. COPE v1.2.5 was used to merge high-quality paired reads, and clonotypes were defined as unique nucleotide sequences. MiTCR v1.1 was used to align clonotypes to the IMGT TRBV, TRBD and TRBJ reference segments. The analysis was restricted to V-J combinations with a frequency above 0.0001, which together covered 99% to 99.2% of the repertoires. A TCS score was defined as the ratio of F50 (clonal expansion) to E x V (chaos), with BLOSUM62-based TCRdist applied between CDR3 peptides within each V-J. Welch's t-statistics and random forest reduced fewer than 550 V-J features to some 14, which were used in a naive Bayes classifier (R e1071). Using fastp trimming at Q25 and MiXCR clonotype assembly, TCRdb reanalyzed the public sequencing data and kept in-frame beta chains. Rows are unified per CDR3 protein, each entry keeping the most common DNA and genes. These V and J calls originate from TCRdb's pipeline instead of the authors' own analysis. Across this sample there are about 400,000 distinct CDR3 sequences, with approximately 25% seen only once. The biggest ten clones account for 73% of the sample.

Stable Graves' hyperthyroidism was defined as the absence of progression to ophthalmopathy over 18 months of follow-up. Hyperthyroidism patients were newly diagnosed, with disease duration under 2 months, and aged 18 to 65 years. Exclusion was applied to patients with uncontrolled infections, other autoimmune diseases, pregnancy or lactation. Diagnoses were based on clinical symptoms, serum thyroxine and TRAb, thyroid ultrasound and orbital computed tomography. PBMCs were isolated from 7.5 to 10 ml of fresh peripheral blood by Ficoll-Paque density gradient centrifugation. Total RNA was extracted using Trizol reagent, and RNA quality was assessed on an Agilent 2100 Bioanalyzer. This clonotype was seen only once. What this receptor recognizes is not known. Base qualities are not at hand, and no much larger clone is one base apart. Weak support is all one read offers. From cysteine to phenylalanine, the CDR3 is 12 amino acids long. This entry keeps only the CDR3 DNA: 36 bases, framed from base 1. The V end loses 2 bases and the J end loses 11 bases, and a stretch of 13 bases separates them. CDR1 and CDR2 were assigned from the germline V gene (reference sequence) as DFQATT and SNEGSKA.

Paper-wide results and their limitations: In validation, the model predicted progression to ophthalmopathy a median of roughly 6.2 months before onset, with about 70% sensitivity and roughly 72% specificity. A 13 V-J signature model separated ophthalmopathy from stable hyperthyroidism, with about 90% sensitivity and 81.08% specificity in cross-validation and 80%/75% in testing. Blood samples also contained most of the expanded thyroid clonotypes (frequency above 0.001), which suggests that blood repertoires may reflect thyroid immune responses. Sample size was not statistically predetermined, and investigators were not blinded to group allocation.

Sequencing was performed on blood. The chain is made from TRBV20-1 and TRBJ1-5; TRBD1 is possibly the D segment (5 matching bases). This sequence was found in a man aged 50-60 years with Graves' hyperthyroidism. Here is the DNA: TGCAGTGCTAGAAAGGAGGGGTTTGCCCAGCATTTT. Its protein reads: CSARKEGFAQHF.